Shown below are 21 T cell receptor beta chains from a single sample sequenced in a study of T cells in Graves' hyperthyroidism and ophthalmopathy. Using RNA transcripts as the source, TCR beta CDR3 regions were amplified. TCR CDR3 underwent first-round RT-PCR with the HTBI primer set. TCRdb re-called the multiplex PCR reads through MiXCR, storing one row per CDR3 protein. The table shows nearly 600,000 distinct CDR3 sequences, with around 13% occurring only once. Sequencing was done on a sample of blood. These receptors all come from a woman aged 25 to 45 with Graves' hyperthyroidism that later progressed to Graves' ophthalmopathy.

The rearrangement joins TRBV20-1 to TRBJ2-2; 7 nucleotides line up with TRBD1. The J segment lost 1 base and the V segment lost 5 bases, leaving 4 bases of the junction unmatched. The germline V gene has CDR1 DFQATT and CDR2 SNEGSKA (reference sequence). The CDR3 has 14 amino acids. The CDR3 nucleotides read TGCAGTGCTGAGGGACAGAAGAACACCGGGGAGCTGTTTTTT. Translating it yields CSAEGQKNTGELFF.

This sequence joins TRBV7-6 and TRBJ2-7; 11 bases match TRBD2. The trim removed 0 bases at V and 7 bases at J, leaving 8 bases unmatched. CDR3 length equals 16 residues. Germline CDR1 is SGHVS and CDR2 is FNYEAQ. DNA of the CDR3: TGTGCCAGCAGCTTAGCTGTGAATAGCGGGGGGGGAGAGCAGTACTTC. Translating it yields CASSLAVNSGGGEQYF.

This clonotype occurred many times. The rearrangement joins TRBV7-2 to TRBJ1-6, with D possibly matching TRBD1 (5 bases). From germline, CDR1 is SGHTA and CDR2 FQGNSA. V was shortened by 2 bases and J by 7 bases, with 12 bases between the two germline ends. This CDR3 contains 15 residues. CDR3 sequence (DNA): TGTGCCAGCAGCTTACAGGGTCTGGGGAATTCACCCCTCCACTTT. It codes for CASSLQGLGNSPLHF.

CDR3 sequence reads: CASSDRDRGIYEQYF. The DNA for the CDR3 is TGTGCCAGCAGCGACCGGGACAGGGGGATATACGAGCAGTACTTC. The J gene is TRBJ2-7, the V gene TRBV9, with TRBD1 matching 11 bases. This CDR3 is built from 15 residues. J was trimmed by 4 bases and V by 3 bases; bases with no gene match: 6. CDR1 SGDLS and CDR2 YYNGEE come from the germline V gene.

The sample holds a few counts of this clonotype. The genes are TRBV5-1 and TRBJ2-1; TRBD1 aligns across 9 bases. Germline CDR1 is SGHRS and CDR2 is YFSETQ. V dropped 3 bases and J dropped 9; count of bases not matched to a gene: 4. This CDR3 has 13 residues. The CDR3 here is CASSWGQGSEQFF. CDR3 in DNA: TGCGCCAGCAGCTGGGGACAGGGTAGTGAGCAGTTCTTC.

This clonotype was seen at least ten times. The chain recombines TRBV18 with TRBJ2-1, with unresolved D. The CDR3 covers 16 residues. Per the germline V gene, CDR1 is KGHSH and CDR2 is LQKENI. V gave up 3 bases and J gave up 4 bases, with 16 bases separating them. CDR3 residues: CASSPPGPSRYNEQFF. The CDR3 DNA follows: TGTGCCAGCTCACCGCCAGGCCCGTCCAGATACAATGAGCAGTTCTTC. Complete variable domain (other parts from reference TRBV18 and TRBJ2-1): NAGVMQNPRHLVRRRGQEARLRCSPMKGHSHVYWYRQLPEEGLKFMVYLQKENIIDESGMPKERFSAEFPKEGPSILRIQQVVRGDSAAYFCASSPPGPSRYNEQFFGPGTRLTVL.

This clonotype was recorded many times. CDR3 sequence (DNA): TGTGCCAGCAGCCATCTCCAGGGGGTAGGTCAGCCCCAGCATTTT. As protein: CASSHLQGVGQPQHF. The V gene is TRBV3-1, the J gene TRBJ1-5, with 7 nucleotides matching TRBD1. The CDR3 is made up of 15 amino acids. V was pared by 3 bases and J by 6 bases, with 8 bases of the junction left unmatched. Germline V gene lookup returns CDR1 LGHDT and CDR2 YNNKEL (reference sequence).

In its sample, this clonotype was seen many times. The V gene is TRBV5-1, the J gene TRBJ2-5; 14 positions match TRBD2. In germline, CDR1 is SGHRS, CDR2 YFSETQ. The CDR3 runs 16 residues. V shed 7 bases, J shed 4 bases, and the junction held 9 bases outside the gene matches. The CDR3 nucleotides read TGCGCCAGCTCACCGGGACTAGCGGGAGAAGTAGAGACCCAGTACTTC. Amino acids: CASSPGLAGEVETQYF.

Remarks on this clonotype: The conserved phenylalanine or tryptophan is not found at the CDR3 terminus, so this likely reflects a read error. V and J are TRBV5-4 and TRBJ2-7, with TRBD2 matching over 10 bases. CDR3 length: 15 residues. J lost 3 bases, V lost 4 bases, and 7 bases had no gene match. Germline CDR1 reads SGHNT; CDR2 reads YYREEE (reference sequence). The CDR3 DNA follows: TGTGCCAGCAGCCCGGGGGCTAGCGGGAGCTACGAGCAGTACCTC. Protein sequence: CASSPGASGSYEQYL.

This CDR3 is CSVEYYFSYNEQFF. The CDR3 DNA follows: TGCAGCGTTGAATACTATTTTTCCTACAATGAGCAGTTCTTC. The chain employs TRBV29-1 and TRBJ2-1; D is uncertain. Trimming left V 2 bases short and J 1 base short, with 9 bases between. The CDR3 contains 14 residues. The V gene's germline CDR1 is SQVTM and CDR2 ANQGSEA.

This clonotype occurred many times. The gene calls are TRBV7-2 and TRBJ2-7, with TRBD1 matching 7 bases. CDR1 is SGHTA and CDR2 is FQGNSA in the germline V gene. The CDR3 covers 14 residues. Trimming cost V 6 bases and J 0 bases; bases outside gene matches: 5. CDR3 loop: CASRPGTDSYEQYF. CDR3 DNA sequence: TGTGCCAGCAGGCCCGGGACAGACTCCTACGAGCAGTACTTC.

This clonotype was picked up many times. The rearrangement links TRBV12-3 or TRBV12-4 to TRBJ1-4, with 7 bases aligning to TRBD1. The CDR3 totals 15 residues. V trimming: 5 bases; J trimming: 7 bases; junction bases outside the gene matches: 10. As DNA, the CDR3 is TGTGCCAGCAGTCTAGGGGGCGCGGGGGGTGAAAAACTGTTTTTT. Residues: CASSLGGAGGEKLFF.

This clonotype was observed many times. The chain carries TRBV20-1 and TRBJ2-7, with D possibly called TRBD1 or TRBD2 (6 bases each). CDR1 DFQATT and CDR2 SNEGSKA come from the germline V gene (reference sequence). Trimming shortened V by 5 bases and J by 7 bases, and 18 bases separated the two germline ends. CDR3 length: 13 residues. The CDR3: CSAPKGGAEEQYF. CDR3 nucleotide sequence: TGCAGTGCTCCCAAGGGGGGCGCGGAAGAGCAGTACTTC.

This clonotype showed up many times. The chain joins TRBV5-1 to TRBJ2-7, with D hard to call. There are 12 residues in the CDR3. V was shortened by 4 bases and J by 2 bases, with 7 bases between the two germline ends. Germline assignment: CDR1 SGHRS and CDR2 YFSETQ. The CDR3 coding sequence is TGCGCCAGCAGCCGATCCGCCTACGAGCAGTACTTC. The encoded protein is CASSRSAYEQYF.

This clonotype was picked up many times. The V gene is TRBV3-1, the J gene TRBJ1-6, with D tentatively TRBD1 (6 bases). Looked up from germline, CDR1 is LGHDT and CDR2 is YNNKEL (reference sequence). Trimming took 0 bases from V and 7 from J, leaving 13 bases between them. This CDR3 spans 16 amino acids. CDR3 in DNA: TGTGCCAGCAGCCAAGATCTAGTCCAGGGGAATTCACCCCTCCACTTT. It specifies CASSQDLVQGNSPLHF.

This clonotype has ten or more counts. The chain links TRBV12-3 or TRBV12-4 to TRBJ2-1; maybe TRBD1 (6 bases). CDR3 size: 11 residues. Deletions cut 5 bases from V and 15 bases from J, with 14 bases between. CDR3 bases: TGTGCCAGCAGTCCTACAGGGTTCCGGTTCTTC. This encodes CASSPTGFRFF.

This clonotype was recorded many times. This chain connects TRBV11-2 to TRBJ2-1, with D tentatively TRBD2 (6 bases). Germline V lookup: CDR1 SGHAT, CDR2 FQNNGV. The CDR3 consists of 15 residues. V was trimmed by 4 bases and J by 5 bases, leaving 15 bases between them. The CDR3 DNA sequence: TGTGCCAGCAGCTCGACCGGGAGACCCGACAATGAGCAGTTCTTC. Encoded protein: CASSSTGRPDNEQFF.

Remarks on this clonotype: The conserved final phenylalanine or tryptophan is absent from the CDR3, which likely points to a read error. CDR3 sequence reads: CASSPELINEQFL. Written as DNA, the CDR3 is TGTGCCAGCAGCCCCGAACTCATCAATGAGCAGTTCCTC. The J gene is TRBJ2-1, the V gene TRBV7-8; D not certain. Trimming stripped 5 bases from V and 6 bases from J, with 11 bases between. The CDR3 covers 13 residues. Germline V lookup: CDR1 SGHVS, CDR2 FQNEAQ.

This clonotype was counted ten times or more. The rearrangement links TRBV5-1 to TRBJ1-1, with 9 bases matching TRBD1. Trimming cost V 0 bases and J 4 bases; bases outside gene matches: 1. The CDR3 is 14 residues long. Per the germline V gene, CDR1 is SGHRS and CDR2 is YFSETQ. CDR3 loop: CASSLGQGVTEAFF. CDR3 nucleotides: TGCGCCAGCAGCTTGGGACAGGGGGTCACTGAAGCTTTCTTT.

This clonotype was seen ten or more times. This chain links TRBV19 with TRBJ1-5; D gene uncertain. CDR3 length equals 15 residues. The V end lost 3 bases, the J end lost 3 bases, and 12 bases lay between the germline ends. Germline CDR1 reads LNHDA; CDR2 reads SQIVND (reference sequence). The CDR3 coding sequence is TGTGCCAGTAGTATTTCCGCCCTACCCAATCAGCCCCAGCATTTT. The encoded protein is CASSISALPNQPQHF.

This clonotype was found many times. The chain recombines TRBV30 with TRBJ2-1; 8 bases line up with TRBD1. This CDR3 comprises 13 residues. The germline CDR1 and CDR2 sequences are GTSNPN and SVGIG (reference sequence). The V and J ends lost 4 bases and 7 bases, in that order; junction bases with no gene match: 6. The CDR3 coding sequence is TGTGCCTGGACCAGGACAGGGTTGAATGAGCAGTTCTTC. Translated: CAWTRTGLNEQFF.